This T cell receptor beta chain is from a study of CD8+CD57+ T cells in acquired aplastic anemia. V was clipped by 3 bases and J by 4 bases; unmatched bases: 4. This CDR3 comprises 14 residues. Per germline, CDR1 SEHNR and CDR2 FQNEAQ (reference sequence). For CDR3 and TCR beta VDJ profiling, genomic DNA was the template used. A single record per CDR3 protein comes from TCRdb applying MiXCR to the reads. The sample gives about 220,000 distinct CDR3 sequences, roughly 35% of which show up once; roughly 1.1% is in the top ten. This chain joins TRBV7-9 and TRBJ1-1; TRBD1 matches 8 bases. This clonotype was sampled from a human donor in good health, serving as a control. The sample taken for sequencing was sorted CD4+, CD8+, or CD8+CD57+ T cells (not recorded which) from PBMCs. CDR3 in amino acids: CASSLQQGGTEAFF. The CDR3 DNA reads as TGTGCCAGCAGCTTGCAACAGGGGGGCACTGAAGCTTTCTTT.